The 29 T cell receptor beta chains presented below share a single source sample, sequenced in a study of blood T cell repertoires in COVID-19. Clones were read by immunoSEQ multiplex PCR, and TCRdb kept only the in-frame ones, dropping some. Among over 130,000 clones listed, about 90% were seen once. The sequencing input was peripheral blood. These receptors were obtained from a woman aged 55-70 years with active or convalescent COVID-19.

The rearrangement links TRBV15 to TRBJ2-7, with unresolved D. Per the germline V gene, CDR1 is LNHNV and CDR2 is YYDKDF (reference sequence). V dropped 5 bases and J dropped 3 bases, with 17 bases sitting between them. The CDR3 runs 15 residues. CDR3 coding DNA: TGTGCCACCAGCTCTGGGCAGACAATCTTCTACGAGCAGTACTTC. This codes for CATSSGQTIFYEQYF.

This chain uses TRBV24-1 with TRBJ2-3; the D is unclear. The V gene lost 7 bases and the J gene lost 0 bases, with 4 bases spanning the gap. There are 12 residues in the CDR3. CDR1 and CDR2 from the germline V gene are KGHDR and SFDVKD. The CDR3 protein is CATSMSTDTQYF. The CDR3 DNA reads as TGTGCCACCAGCATGAGCACAGATACGCAGTATTTT.

The chain employs TRBV12-5 and TRBJ1-1; TRBD1 matches at 9 bases. J lost 5 bases, V lost 7 bases, and 5 bases had no gene match. The CDR3 sequence is 13 residues long. Germline CDR1 reads LGHNT; CDR2 reads FRNRAP. CDR3 sequence (DNA): TGTGCTAGTGCACAGGGGGCTTGGACTGAAGCTTTCTTT. Encoded protein: CASAQGAWTEAFF.

This clone was detected only once. This chain joins TRBV10-3 and TRBJ2-3; D is uncertain. The CDR3 spans 11 residues. Germline assignment: CDR1 ENHRY and CDR2 SYGVKD. V gave up 4 bases and J gave up 5 bases, with 4 bases separating them. The CDR3 is CAISAGDTQYF. For the CDR3, the DNA is TGTGCCATCAGTGCGGGAGATACGCAGTATTTT.

V is TRBV2 and J is TRBJ1-2, with a tentative D call TRBD1 (5 bases). V was trimmed by 4 bases and J by 4 bases, leaving 10 bases between them. This CDR3 has 13 residues. Germline CDR1 and CDR2: SNHLY and FYNNEI. DNA for the CDR3: TGTGCCAGCAGTGGACAGATCGTCTATGGCTACACCTTC. Residues: CASSGQIVYGYTF.

This clone was counted a single time. The chain employs TRBV12-3 or TRBV12-4 and TRBJ1-1; D may be TRBD1 (6 bases). V was pared by 8 bases and J by 5 bases, with 15 bases between. There are 13 residues in the CDR3. CDR3 sequence: CASGQGPSTEAFF. The DNA of the CDR3 is TGTGCCAGCGGGCAGGGGCCTTCGACTGAAGCTTTCTTT.

The chain carries TRBV5-6 and TRBJ2-7; 12 nucleotides align to TRBD1. Per germline, CDR1 SGHDT and CDR2 YYEEEE. J gave up 7 bases and V 3 bases, and 11 bases lay outside the gene matches. There are 16 residues in the CDR3. The CDR3, as DNA: TGTGCCAGCAGCTGGACTGCGGGACAGGGGGCGGAAGAGCAGTACTTC. This sequence encodes CASSWTAGQGAEEQYF.

The chain has TRBV12-5 and TRBJ1-6, with D hard to call. Per the germline V gene, CDR1 is LGHNT and CDR2 is FRNRAP. Trimming took 9 bases from V and 6 from J, leaving 9 bases between them. The CDR3 covers 12 residues. The CDR3 DNA reads TGTGCTAGCCGAGCAACTAATTCACCCCTCCACTTT. It codes for CASRATNSPLHF.

This clone was recorded only once. The chain joins TRBV5-1 to TRBJ1-1; the D is unclear. The V and J ends lost 2 bases and 0 bases respectively, with 5 bases between them. The germline CDR1 and CDR2 sequences are SGHRS and YFSETQ. The length of the CDR3 is 13 residues. CDR3 residues: CASSFSVNTEAFF. The DNA of the CDR3 is TGCGCCAGCAGCTTCTCGGTGAACACTGAAGCTTTCTTT.

This chain connects TRBV24-1 to TRBJ2-5; D is possibly TRBD2 (7 bases). The ends were cut back, 4 bases at V and 4 bases at J, with 18 bases in the middle. Germline lookup yields CDR1 KGHDR and CDR2 SFDVKD. This CDR3 is built from 16 residues. This chain's CDR3 is CATSDPGGGRGETQYF. The DNA of the CDR3 is TGTGCCACCAGTGACCCTGGGGGGGGGCGAGGAGAGACCCAGTACTTC.

The chain joins TRBV13 to TRBJ2-7; tentative D call: TRBD1 (6 bases). CDR3 length equals 14 residues. Germline lookup yields CDR1 PRHDT and CDR2 FYEKMQ (reference sequence). V was trimmed by 7 bases and J by 5 bases, leaving 18 bases between them. DNA of the CDR3: TGTGCCAGCACCATAACAGGGAGAATGGACGAGCAGTACTTC. It is translated as CASTITGRMDEQYF. The full variable domain, rest sourced from reference TRBV13 and TRBJ2-7, is AAGVIQSPRHLIKEKRETATLKCYPIPRHDTVYWYQQGPGQDPQFLISFYEKMQSDKGSIPDRFSAQQFSDYHSELNMSSLELGDSALYFCASTITGRMDEQYFGPGTRLTVT.

This clone has only one observation. This chain uses TRBV4-3 with TRBJ1-5; a weak D match, TRBD1 (6 bases). This CDR3 has 15 residues. V gave up 0 bases and J gave up 5 bases, with 11 bases separating them. Germline V gene sequence: CDR1 LGHNA, CDR2 YSLEER. In DNA, the CDR3 is TGCGCCAGCAGCCAAGATACGGCAGGGGATCAGCCCCAGCATTTT. Its protein is CASSQDTAGDQPQHF.

V is TRBV4-3 and J is TRBJ1-3, with 7 bases fitting TRBD1. Germline-derived CDR1 and CDR2 are LGHNA and YSLEER. V lost 4 bases and J lost 2; bases outside the gene matches: 5. This CDR3 region has 15 residues. CDR3 residues: CASSREQGAGNTIYF. For the CDR3, the DNA is TGCGCCAGCAGCCGGGAGCAGGGGGCTGGAAACACCATATATTTT.

This clone was counted a single time. This chain links TRBV2 with TRBJ2-5; a weak D match, TRBD2 (5 bases). Per the germline V gene, CDR1 is SNHLY and CDR2 is FYNNEI. There are 12 residues in the CDR3. V lost 8 bases, J lost 5 bases, and 12 bases lay in between. In DNA, the CDR3 is TGTGCCAGCGACGGACTTAAGGAGACCCAGTACTTC. This gives the protein CASDGLKETQYF.

The rearrangement joins TRBV10-3 to TRBJ1-3; D might be TRBD1 (5 bases). Trimming shortened V by 2 bases and J by 7 bases, and 6 bases separated the two germline ends. This CDR3 region has 12 residues. Germline CDR1 and CDR2: ENHRY and SYGVKD. The CDR3, as DNA: TGTGCCATCAGTGAGCGGGGGAACACCATATATTTT. Its translation is CAISERGNTIYF.

The chain is built from TRBV5-1 and TRBJ2-1; 11 bases match TRBD2. The CDR3 contains 15 residues. With V trimmed by 0 bases and J by 7 bases, 3 bases remained unmatched. In germline, CDR1 is SGHRS, CDR2 YFSETQ. CDR3: CASSLALAGGNEQFF. CDR3 bases: TGCGCCAGCAGCTTGGCTTTAGCGGGGGGGAATGAGCAGTTCTTC.

The rearrangement joins TRBV4-1 to TRBJ2-1; D perhaps matches TRBD1 (5 bases). This CDR3 is built from 16 residues. Germline assignment: CDR1 MGHRA and CDR2 YSYEKL. Trimming removed 4 bases at V and 3 bases at J, with 16 bases between. DNA for the CDR3: TGCGCCAGCAGCCGAGGTGCCGAGACAGACTACAATGAGCAGTTCTTC. Translating it yields CASSRGAETDYNEQFF.

This clone showed up just a few times. The chain uses TRBV4-1 and TRBJ2-1; possible D gene TRBD2, 6 bases. Per germline, CDR1 MGHRA and CDR2 YSYEKL. V lost 1 base, J lost 0 bases, and 10 bases lay in between. The CDR3 is 16 amino acids. CDR3 in amino acids: CASSQVGGVSYNEQFF. The CDR3 bases are TGCGCCAGCAGCCAAGTAGGCGGGGTCTCCTACAATGAGCAGTTCTTC.

This chain links TRBV6-2 or TRBV6-3 with TRBJ1-1; unclear D gene. The V gene's germline CDR1 is MNHEY and CDR2 SVGEGT. V lost 3 bases and J lost 3, with 5 bases in between. This CDR3 has 12 residues. CDR3 bases: TGTGCCAGCAGTTATTTCTACACTGAAGCTTTCTTT. Its translation: CASSYFYTEAFF.

V and J are TRBV19 and TRBJ1-1, with D perhaps TRBD1 (5 bases). CDR3 length: 15 residues. Trimming cost V 5 bases and J 0 bases, with 13 bases left between them. CDR1 is LNHDA and CDR2 is SQIVND in the germline V gene (reference sequence). CDR3 nucleotides: TGTGCCAGTAGTGACTCCCGACAGATGAACACTGAAGCTTTCTTT. Protein product: CASSDSRQMNTEAFF.

This clone has just one count. V gene TRBV12-3 or TRBV12-4 combines with J gene TRBJ1-2, with 8 bases that match TRBD1. The CDR3 totals 13 residues. Trimming removed 4 bases from V and 6 bases from J; junction bases left unmatched: 4. This chain's CDR3 is CASSSQGANGYTF. CDR3 sequence (DNA): TGTGCCAGCAGTTCTCAGGGGGCCAATGGCTACACCTTC.

The V gene is TRBV5-8, the J gene TRBJ1-5, with D maybe TRBD1 (5 bases). Trimming took off 2 bases at V and 5 bases at J, with 5 bases between the two ends. The CDR3 loop spans 12 amino acids. The V gene's germline CDR1 is SGHTS and CDR2 YDEGEE. The CDR3: CASSLGDQPQHF. In DNA form, the CDR3 reads TGTGCCAGCAGCTTAGGGGATCAGCCCCAGCATTTT.

This clone appeared a single time. The J gene is TRBJ1-2, the V gene TRBV18, with TRBD1 identical over 7 bases. The CDR3 covers 13 residues. CDR1 and CDR2 from the germline V gene are KGHSH and LQKENI. V trimming: 4 bases; J trimming: 8 bases; junction bases outside the gene matches: 7. This CDR3 is CASSHSTGDGYTF. The CDR3 DNA follows: TGTGCCAGCTCACACTCTACAGGGGACGGCTACACCTTC. Full variable domain (outside the CDR3, taken from reference TRBV18 and TRBJ1-2): NAGVMQNPRHLVRRRGQEARLRCSPMKGHSHVYWYRQLPEEGLKFMVYLQKENIIDESGMPKERFSAEFPKEGPSILRIQQVVRGDSAAYFCASSHSTGDGYTFGSGTRLTVV.

The chain has TRBV2 and TRBJ1-4; D might be TRBD1 (6 bases). Trimming removed 2 bases from V and 3 bases from J, with 10 bases in between. CDR3 length: 15 amino acids. CDR1 and CDR2 (germline): SNHLY, FYNNEI. Here the CDR3 reads CASSEQGLPNEKLFF. CDR3 nucleotides: TGTGCCAGCAGTGAACAGGGGTTACCTAATGAAAAACTGTTTTTT.

This chain uses TRBV6-5 with TRBJ2-1; 7 bases align to TRBD2. The CDR3 loop spans 14 amino acids. Trimming at V came to 8 bases and at J to 5 bases, leaving 9 bases not matched to a gene. Germline-derived CDR1 and CDR2 are MNHEY and SVGAGI. The CDR3 DNA follows: TGTGCCAGCGGGAGGGGCTCGCAGGACAATGAGCAGTTCTTC. It codes for CASGRGSQDNEQFF.

This chain joins TRBV2 and TRBJ2-1; 9 bases are a match to TRBD2. Losses at the gene ends were 4 bases for V and 6 bases for J; bases not matched to a gene: 7. Germline assignment: CDR1 SNHLY and CDR2 FYNNEI. This CDR3 is built from 15 residues. The CDR3 loop reads CASSAEAGGLNEQFF. CDR3 nucleotide sequence: TGTGCCAGCAGTGCCGAAGCGGGGGGTCTCAATGAGCAGTTCTTC.

CDR3 bases: TGTGCCAGCAGCTTAGCGCTTGGCAGGGGGACGACAATTCAAGAGACCCAGTACTTC. It yields the protein CASSLALGRGTTIQETQYF. This sequence joins TRBV7-9 and TRBJ2-5, with TRBD1 matching over 7 bases. The CDR3 length is 19 residues. With V trimmed by 0 bases and J by 2 bases, 15 bases remained unmatched. CDR1 SEHNR and CDR2 FQNEAQ come from the germline V gene (reference sequence).

The chain employs TRBV7-9 and TRBJ1-3; 7 positions match TRBD1. J gave up 4 bases and V 5 bases, and 11 bases lay outside the gene matches. This CDR3 comprises 16 residues. Germline assignment: CDR1 SEHNR and CDR2 FQNEAQ (reference sequence). The CDR3: CASSAVTGVVGNTIYF. DNA of the CDR3: TGTGCCAGCAGCGCAGTAACAGGGGTGGTAGGAAACACCATATATTTT. The full variable domain, in which reference TRBV7-9 and TRBJ1-3 provide the parts outside the CDR3, is DTGVSQNPRHKITKRGQNVTFRCDPISEHNRLYWYRQTLGQGPEFLTYFQNEAQLEKSRLLSDRFSAERPKGSFSTLEIQRTEQGDSAMYLCASSAVTGVVGNTIYFGEGSWLTVV.

The chain uses TRBV19 and TRBJ1-2; 12 positions agree with TRBD1. Trimming cost V 1 base and J 6 bases; bases outside gene matches: 3. The CDR3 length is 15 residues. Germline CDR1 and CDR2: LNHDA and SQIVND (reference sequence). CDR3 sequence: CASSIAGTGGDGYTF. For the CDR3, the DNA is TGTGCCAGTAGTATAGCGGGGACAGGGGGCGATGGCTACACCTTC.